The 14 T cell receptor beta chains in this list originate from one sample, sequenced in a study of shared clonotypes between healthy human individuals. Data came from immunoSEQ multiplex PCR; TCRdb stores just in-frame clones and leaves some out. This table holds under 1,100,000 clones, roughly 80% found once. The sequencing sample was made of memory CD4+ T cells sorted from blood. Subset in this sample: CD45RA-negative fraction. All receptors derive from a man aged 18 to 30 in good health.

The chain couples TRBV19 to TRBJ2-1, with 13 bases that match TRBD2. With 5 bases clipped from V and 8 bases from J, the junction kept 6 bases outside the gene matches. Germline CDR1 and CDR2: LNHDA and SQIVND (reference sequence). The CDR3 has 15 amino acids. The CDR3 loop reads CASSPTSGGADEQFF. CDR3 DNA: TGTGCCAGTAGTCCCACTAGCGGGGGGGCCGATGAGCAGTTCTTC.

The chain employs TRBV6-5 and TRBJ2-7; D gene uncertain. The V end was cut by 0 bases, the J end by 3 bases, with 6 bases between. Per the germline V gene, CDR1 is MNHEY and CDR2 is SVGAGI. CDR3 length equals 13 residues. Written as DNA, the CDR3 is TGTGCCAGCAGTTACTCAAGGATCTACGAGCAGTACTTC. Its protein is CASSYSRIYEQYF.

This clone was observed at least ten times. The chain carries TRBV2 and TRBJ2-7, with 8 bases aligning to TRBD1. CDR3 length: 16 amino acids. Germline V gene sequence: CDR1 SNHLY, CDR2 FYNNEI. V trimming: 3 bases; J trimming: 5 bases; junction bases outside the gene matches: 12. The CDR3 sequence: CASSEGQGAPSDEQYF. CDR3 coding DNA: TGTGCCAGCAGTGAGGGGCAGGGGGCGCCTTCGGACGAGCAGTACTTC.

With respect to this clone: This sample also contains other DNA sequences that code for the same CDR3. The chain is built from TRBV19 and TRBJ1-1, with a tentative D call TRBD1 (6 bases). Germline CDR1 reads LNHDA; CDR2 reads SQIVND (reference sequence). The V end lost 4 bases, the J end lost 1 base, and 7 bases lay between the germline ends. CDR3 length equals 13 residues. In nucleotides, the CDR3 is TGTGCCAGTAGTACGACAGGGAACACTGAAGCTTTCTTT. Translating gives CASSTTGNTEAFF.

In this sample, this clone turned up a few times. The gene calls are TRBV2 and TRBJ1-2; TRBD1 matches at 7 bases. Germline trimming cut 4 bases from V and 8 bases from J; bases unmatched to any gene: 7. The CDR3 spans 13 residues. CDR1 is SNHLY and CDR2 is FYNNEI in the germline V gene. This CDR3 is CASSVGRGGGYTF. DNA for the CDR3: TGTGCCAGCAGTGTCGGCAGGGGGGGAGGCTACACCTTC.

This clone was seen a single time. CDR3 amino acids: CASSLVESSTDTQYF. In nucleotides, the CDR3 is TGTGCCAGCAGCTTAGTCGAGTCTAGCACAGATACGCAGTATTTT. This chain uses TRBV7-9 with TRBJ2-3, with unresolved D. From germline, CDR1 is SEHNR and CDR2 FQNEAQ (reference sequence). The V gene lost 1 base and the J gene lost 0 bases, with 8 bases spanning the gap. CDR3 length equals 15 residues.

The chain carries TRBV10-3 and TRBJ1-1; D uncertain. The germline V and J ends were trimmed by 2 bases and 1 base, with 11 bases remaining between them. This CDR3 contains 15 residues. Germline V gene lookup returns CDR1 ENHRY and CDR2 SYGVKD. CDR3 DNA: TGTGCCATCAGTGAGCGGAATCCCGGGAACACTGAAGCTTTCTTT. Its protein is CAISERNPGNTEAFF.

This rearrangement joins TRBV5-4 to TRBJ1-3; perhaps TRBD1 as D (5 bases). Germline V gene lookup returns CDR1 SGHNT and CDR2 YYREEE (reference sequence). There are 16 residues in the CDR3. V was pared by 0 bases and J by 2 bases, with 12 bases between. This chain's CDR3 is CASSLAGGIAGNTIYF. The CDR3 nucleotides are TGTGCCAGCAGCTTGGCGGGGGGGATCGCTGGAAACACCATATATTTT.

The chain links TRBV5-4 to TRBJ2-1, with 10 bases aligning to TRBD1. This CDR3 has 15 residues. Per germline, CDR1 SGHNT and CDR2 YYREEE (reference sequence). Trimming took 3 bases from V and 2 from J; bases not matched to a gene: 2. The CDR3 coding sequence is TGTGCCAGCAGCTGGGACAGGGGTCCCTACAATGAGCAGTTCTTC. It codes for CASSWDRGPYNEQFF.

This chain joins TRBV9 and TRBJ2-7; no definite D call. Germline CDR1 SGDLS, CDR2 YYNGEE. This CDR3 has 15 amino acids. V was clipped by 0 bases and J by 4 bases, with 14 bases between them. The DNA for the CDR3 is TGTGCCAGCAGCGTAGATTATCAGTCTTTTTACGAGCAGTACTTC. As protein: CASSVDYQSFYEQYF.

The rearrangement joins TRBV4-2 to TRBJ1-5, with D possibly TRBD1 on 6 matching bases. V gave up 0 bases and J gave up 0 bases, with 12 bases separating them. The CDR3 consists of 17 residues. CDR1 and CDR2 (germline): LGHNA, YNFKEQ. CDR3 protein: CASSQEAGALSNQPQHF. The CDR3, as DNA: TGTGCCAGCAGCCAAGAAGCAGGGGCCCTTAGCAATCAGCCCCAGCATTTT.

The rearrangement uses TRBV11-2 and TRBJ2-5; TRBD2 aligns across 7 bases. The CDR3 contains 17 residues. The germline gives CDR1 SGHAT, CDR2 FQNNGV. Trimming removed 1 base from V and 1 base from J; junction bases left unmatched: 9. The CDR3 protein is CASSLAGGLSPQETQYF. As DNA, the CDR3 is TGTGCCAGCAGCTTAGCGGGAGGCCTAAGCCCCCAAGAGACCCAGTACTTC. Together with reference TRBV11-2 and TRBJ2-5, the CDR3 gives the full variable domain: EAGVAQSPRYKIIEKRQSVAFWCNPISGHATLYWYQQILGQGPKLLIQFQNNGVVDDSQLPKDRFSAERLKGVDSTLKIQPAKLEDSAVYLCASSLAGGLSPQETQYFGPGTRLLVL.

This clone was recorded only once. The V gene is TRBV6-5, the J gene TRBJ2-1; perhaps TRBD2 as D (6 bases). Trimming removed 9 bases from V and 5 bases from J, with 14 bases in between. The germline V gene encodes CDR1 MNHEY and CDR2 SVGAGI. This CDR3 is built from 13 residues. For the CDR3, the DNA is TGTGCCAGGAAAAGGCGGGGTCACAATGAGCAGTTCTTC. This gives the protein CARKRRGHNEQFF.

The chain has TRBV7-8 and TRBJ1-3; weak D call: TRBD1 (6 bases). This CDR3 is 16 amino acids long. Germline V lookup: CDR1 SGHVS, CDR2 FQNEAQ. The ends were cut back, 0 bases at V and 1 base at J, with 10 bases in the middle. The CDR3 DNA is TGTGCCAGCAGCTTAGCTGACAGGCCATCTGGAAACACCATATATTTT. Translating gives CASSLADRPSGNTIYF. Full variable domain (rest looked up from reference TRBV7-8 and TRBJ1-3): GAGVSQSPRYKVAKRGQDVALRCDPISGHVSLFWYQQALGQGPEFLTYFQNEAQLDKSGLPSDRFFAERPEGSVSTLKIQRTQQEDSAVYLCASSLADRPSGNTIYFGEGSWLTVV.